Detailed here is one T cell receptor beta chain. This clonotype was picked up many times. It lacks a known antigen. The input lacks base qualities; no much larger clone sits a single base away. Library method: PCR. The run used an Illumina HiSeq 2500. TCR library preparation used molecular barcoding, with unique molecular identifiers applied to normalize quantification of the TCRbeta repertoire. Through fastp at Q25 and MiXCR, TCRdb rebuilt clones from the public reads, retaining in-frame beta chains. Under each unique CDR3 protein, matching rows form one entry showing the most common genes and DNA. Here the sample has approximately 340,000 distinct CDR3 sequences; approximately 10% occur a single time. 2% to 2.5% of the sample belongs to the ten largest clones. The data belong to a study of T-cell reconstitution after alpha-beta-depleted transplantation in children (dated by TCRdb to about 2016). Regarding the complete study: Using TCR repertoire profiling, the study followed T-cell immune reconstitution in a quantitative way in children after TCRalphabeta/CD19-depleted allogeneic hematopoietic cell transplantation.

The CDR3 measures 19 amino acids from cysteine to phenylalanine. Only the CDR3 region is kept as DNA, spanning 57 bases read in frame from base 1. CDR1 and CDR2, looked up from the germline V gene, are MNHEY and SVGEGT. After removal of 3 bases from V and 1 base from J, the junction retains 12 bases not matched to a gene. The material sequenced was PBMCs from the stem cell graft donor, taken from the stem cell graft. This sequence was found in a human donor who donated a stem cell graft to a child with acute lymphoblastic leukemia. The sequence is built from TRBV6-2 or TRBV6-3 and TRBJ2-1; 10 bases in the junction line up with TRBD2. The encoded CDR3 is CASSYRVLTSGKSYNEQFF. The DNA is as follows: TGTGCCAGCAGTTATAGGGTCCTAACTAGCGGGAAATCCTACAATGAGCAGTTCTTC.